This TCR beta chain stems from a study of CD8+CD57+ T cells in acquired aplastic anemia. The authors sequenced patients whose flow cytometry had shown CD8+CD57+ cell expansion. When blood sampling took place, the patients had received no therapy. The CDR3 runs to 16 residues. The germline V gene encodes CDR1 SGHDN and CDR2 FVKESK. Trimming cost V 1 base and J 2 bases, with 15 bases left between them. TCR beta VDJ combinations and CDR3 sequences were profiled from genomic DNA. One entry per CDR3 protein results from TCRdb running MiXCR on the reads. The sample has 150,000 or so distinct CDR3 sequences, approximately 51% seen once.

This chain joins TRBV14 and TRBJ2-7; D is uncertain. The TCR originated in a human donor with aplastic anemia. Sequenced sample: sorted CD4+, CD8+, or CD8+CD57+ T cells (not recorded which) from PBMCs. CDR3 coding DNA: TGTGCCAGCAGCCAAGGAAGGACGGGCGGAACCTACGAGCAGTACGTC. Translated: CASSQGRTGGTYEQYV.